These T cell receptor beta chains were read from a single sample in a study of control samples from healthy donors and cancer patients. Libraries were prepared by immunoSEQ multiplex PCR; TCRdb keeps only in-frame clonotypes and omits some of them. The sample holds about 170,000 clones, 91% seen once. Material for sequencing was blood. These receptors all come from a woman in her thirties or forties in good health. CDR3s include the opening cysteine and the closing phenylalanine or tryptophan.

CDR3aa	j_gene	v_gene
CASSFWDIRSPRYEQYF	TRBJ2-7	TRBV11-2
CASSPGQGYGQPQHF	TRBJ1-5	TRBV4-1
CASSLVRGGEQFF	TRBJ2-1	TRBV11-3
CASSQEGTIDYTF	TRBJ1-2	TRBV3-1/TRBV3-2
CATEGNTGELFF	TRBJ2-2	TRBV6-5
CASSESDRVTDTQYF	TRBJ2-3	TRBV10-2
CASSLDPKGALNEKLFF	TRBJ1-4	TRBV7-2
CASSLPYGSASSRTQYF	TRBJ2-5	TRBV7-6
CASSEETDQPQHF	TRBJ1-5	TRBV6-4
CASALVGANEKLFF	TRBJ1-4	TRBV7-9
CASSQEERTDTQYF	TRBJ2-3	TRBV4-2
CASSRTAYEQYF	TRBJ2-7	TRBV14
CASRRQEGSYEQYF	TRBJ2-7	TRBV6-5
CASSREGAYNSPLHF	TRBJ1-6	TRBV6-5
CASSAVSAGADTQYF	TRBJ2-3	TRBV7-9
CASSRDTGYGYTF	TRBJ1-2	TRBV27
CASSYRDVSPLHF	TRBJ1-6	TRBV5-6
CASSLVADTQYF	TRBJ2-3	TRBV7-3
CSAPEDTQYF	TRBJ2-3	TRBV20-1
CASSLGTDDSYGYTF	TRBJ1-2	TRBV5-1
CASSQVGGGSTEAFF	TRBJ1-1	TRBV4-1
CASSPEGGSQYF	TRBJ2-3	TRBV13
CASSSPVWNGPQHF	TRBJ1-5	TRBV6-2/TRBV6-3
CASSNTLDYYVGYTF	TRBJ1-2	TRBV27
CASGPGENTEAFF	TRBJ1-1	TRBV5-1
CASSDLGSGQNYGYTF	TRBJ1-2	TRBV6-2/TRBV6-3